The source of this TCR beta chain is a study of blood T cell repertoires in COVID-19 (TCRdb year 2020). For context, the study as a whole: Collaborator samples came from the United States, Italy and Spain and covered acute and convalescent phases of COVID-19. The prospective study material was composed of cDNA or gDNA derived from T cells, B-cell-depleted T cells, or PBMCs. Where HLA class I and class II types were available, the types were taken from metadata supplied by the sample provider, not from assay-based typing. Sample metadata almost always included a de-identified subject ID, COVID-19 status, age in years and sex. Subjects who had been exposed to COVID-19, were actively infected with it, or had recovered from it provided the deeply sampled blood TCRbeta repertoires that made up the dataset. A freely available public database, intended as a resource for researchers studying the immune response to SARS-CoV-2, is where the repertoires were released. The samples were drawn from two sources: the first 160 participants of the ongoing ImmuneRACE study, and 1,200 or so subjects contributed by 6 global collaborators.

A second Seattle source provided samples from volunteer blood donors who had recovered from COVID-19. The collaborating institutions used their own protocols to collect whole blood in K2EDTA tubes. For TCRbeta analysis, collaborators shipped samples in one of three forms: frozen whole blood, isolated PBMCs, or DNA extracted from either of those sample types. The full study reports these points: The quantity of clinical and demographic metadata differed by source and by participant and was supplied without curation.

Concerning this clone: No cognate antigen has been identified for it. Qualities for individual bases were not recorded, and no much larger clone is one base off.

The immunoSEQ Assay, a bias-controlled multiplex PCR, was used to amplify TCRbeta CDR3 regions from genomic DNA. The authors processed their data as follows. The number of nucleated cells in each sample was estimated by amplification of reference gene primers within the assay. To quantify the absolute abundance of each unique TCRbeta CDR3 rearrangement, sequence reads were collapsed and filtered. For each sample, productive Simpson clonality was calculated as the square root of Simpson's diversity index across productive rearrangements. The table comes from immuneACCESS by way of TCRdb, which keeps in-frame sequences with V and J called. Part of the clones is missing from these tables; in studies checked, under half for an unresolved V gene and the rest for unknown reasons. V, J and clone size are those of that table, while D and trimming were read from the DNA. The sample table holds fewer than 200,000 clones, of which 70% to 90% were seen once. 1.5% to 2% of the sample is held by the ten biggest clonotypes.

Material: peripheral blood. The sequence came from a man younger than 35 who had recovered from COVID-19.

Here the CDR3 is given as CASSLGRQDGYTF. In nucleotides, the sequence is TGTGCCAGCAGCTTAGGTCGGCAGGATGGCTACACCTTC. The chain uses TRBV7-2 and TRBJ1-2; the D segment cannot be called with confidence. V drops 1 base and J drops 6 bases, leaving 9 bases in between. From the cysteine through the phenylalanine, the CDR3 covers 13 amino acids. CDR3 DNA is the only sequence kept; it has 39 bases, read in frame from the first base. The germline V gene sets CDR1 to SGHTA and CDR2 to FQGNSA.